The sequence of this TCR beta chain was determined in a study of T-cell memory formation after mild COVID-19. About the study: The two donors had largely donor-specific TCR clusters. The study's findings and limits: Contracting CD4+ clones were located mainly in CM and EM, and CD8+ clones in EMRA.

Using its own MiXCR run on the 5' RACE reads, TCRdb lists one record per CDR3 protein. The repertoire holds some 600,000 distinct CDR3 sequences, with 15% to 20% as singletons. This clonotype was seen a few times. Its antigen is currently unknown. The TCR comes from an adult woman who had mild COVID-19 (a few samples of this study predate the infection). Cell type and time point are not known. Specimen: PBMCs or a T cell subset sorted from them (not recorded which).

The CDR3 here is CASSLVGGGGDEQYF. The CDR3 region has the DNA TGTGCCAGCAGCTTAGTTGGCGGGGGGGGAGACGAGCAGTACTTC. The genes are TRBV7-2 and TRBJ2-7; 9 nucleotides align to TRBD2. The CDR3 extends over 15 amino acids. The V segment lost 1 base and the J segment 5 bases; nucleotides outside the gene matches: 6. Germline-derived CDR1 and CDR2 are SGHTA and FQGNSA.